The 8 T cell receptor beta chains below come from one sample, sequenced in a study of T cells in Graves' hyperthyroidism and ophthalmopathy. The source material, RNA transcripts, was used to amplify TCR beta CDR3 regions. With the HTBI primer set, the TCR CDR3 went through a first round of RT-PCR. TCRdb used MiXCR to reprocess the multiplex PCR reads, holding one entry per CDR3 protein. The sample has 400,000 to 500,000 distinct CDR3 sequences; 14% to 15% are singletons. Sequencing input: blood. These receptors all come from a man aged 18 to 30 with Graves' ophthalmopathy.

The table lists this clonotype with many counts. The V call is TRBV15, the J call TRBJ1-3; a possible D gene is TRBD1 (5 bases). The CDR3 runs 16 residues. The V gene lost 1 base and the J gene lost 2 bases, with 12 bases spanning the gap. The germline V gene encodes CDR1 LNHNV and CDR2 YYDKDF (reference sequence). The CDR3 nucleotides read TGTGCCACCAGCAGAGCGGCACAGGAGGCTGGAAACACCATATATTTT. This gives the protein CATSRAAQEAGNTIYF.

This clonotype was observed at least ten times. This chain uses TRBV30 with TRBJ2-4; D call uncertain. Germline CDR1 GTSNPN, CDR2 SVGIG (reference sequence). The CDR3 has 15 amino acids. Trimming stripped 0 bases from V and 3 bases from J, with 12 bases between. The CDR3 loop is CAWSVPYGDKNIQYF. The DNA of the CDR3 is TGTGCCTGGAGTGTACCATATGGGGACAAAAACATTCAGTACTTC.

The chain joins TRBV6-1 to TRBJ1-1; D possibly corresponds to TRBD1 (6 bases). This CDR3 has 13 amino acids. The V and J ends lost 10 bases and 0 bases respectively, with 12 bases between them. Germline CDR1 MNHNS, CDR2 SASEGT. The CDR3 sequence: CATRTAMNTEAFF. The DNA of the CDR3 is TGTGCCACCCGGACAGCAATGAACACTGAAGCTTTCTTT.

This clonotype showed up many times. CDR3 bases: TGTGCCAGCAGTTTGGATTTTGCGGGGCCCTCCGTAGATACGCAGTATTTT. It specifies CASSLDFAGPSVDTQYF. The chain links TRBV6-1 to TRBJ2-3; perhaps TRBD2 as D (6 bases). The CDR3 is made up of 17 amino acids. The V gene lost 5 bases and the J gene lost 5 bases, with 23 bases spanning the gap. CDR1 and CDR2 from the germline V gene are MNHNS and SASEGT.

This clonotype was picked up many times. V gene TRBV24-1 combines with J gene TRBJ2-1; perhaps TRBD2 as D (5 bases). The CDR3 runs to 12 residues. The V end lost 7 bases, the J end lost 5 bases, and 8 bases lay between the germline ends. The germline CDR1 and CDR2 sequences are KGHDR and SFDVKD. The CDR3 nucleotides are TGTGCCACCAGAGTCGGGAACAATGAGCAGTTCTTC. Translated, it gives CATRVGNNEQFF.

This clonotype was detected only a few times. This chain joins TRBV4-2 and TRBJ2-3; TRBD2 agrees at 12 bases. Germline loops: CDR1 LGHNA, CDR2 YNFKEQ. With 0 bases clipped from V and 5 bases from J, the junction kept 12 bases outside the gene matches. The CDR3 contains 19 residues. Written as DNA, the CDR3 is TGTGCCAGCAGCCAAGATGGGAGACTAGCGGGAGTTGGTGGAGATACGCAGTATTTT. It translates to CASSQDGRLAGVGGDTQYF.

In its sample, this clonotype was seen a few times. This rearrangement joins TRBV29-1 to TRBJ1-1; D gene unclear. Per germline, CDR1 SQVTM and CDR2 ANQGSEA. V lost 2 bases and J lost 11, with 9 bases in between. The CDR3 sequence is 10 residues long. The CDR3 DNA sequence: TGCAGCGTTGAAACTCATGTGGCTTTCTTT. Its translation: CSVETHVAFF.

This clonotype was observed at least ten times. The J gene is TRBJ1-1, the V gene TRBV15; D remains unclear. Per the germline V gene, CDR1 is LNHNV and CDR2 is YYDKDF (reference sequence). V was shortened by 0 bases and J by 1 base, with 6 bases between the two germline ends. This CDR3 contains 14 residues. The CDR3 DNA reads TGTGCCACCAGCAGAGATACGACGAACACTGAAGCTTTCTTT. It translates to CATSRDTTNTEAFF.